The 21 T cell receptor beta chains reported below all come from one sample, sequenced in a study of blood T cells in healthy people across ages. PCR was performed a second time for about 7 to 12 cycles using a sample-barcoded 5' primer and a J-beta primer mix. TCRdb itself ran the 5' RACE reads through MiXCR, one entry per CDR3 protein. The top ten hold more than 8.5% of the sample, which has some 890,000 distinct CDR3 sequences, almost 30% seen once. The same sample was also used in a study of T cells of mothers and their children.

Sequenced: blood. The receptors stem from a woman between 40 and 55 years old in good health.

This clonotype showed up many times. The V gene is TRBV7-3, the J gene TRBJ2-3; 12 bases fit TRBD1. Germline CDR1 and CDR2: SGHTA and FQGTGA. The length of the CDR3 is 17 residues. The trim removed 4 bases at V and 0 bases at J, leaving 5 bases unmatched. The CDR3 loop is CASSSGQGAPSTDTQYF. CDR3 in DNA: TGTGCCAGCAGCTCGGGACAGGGGGCGCCTAGCACAGATACGCAGTATTTT.

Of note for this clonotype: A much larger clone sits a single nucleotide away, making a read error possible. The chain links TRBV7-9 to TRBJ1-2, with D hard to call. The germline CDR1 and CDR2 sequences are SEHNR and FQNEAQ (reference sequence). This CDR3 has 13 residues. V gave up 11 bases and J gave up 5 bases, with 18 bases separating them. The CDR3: CAGGYRALYGYTF. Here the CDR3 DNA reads TGTGCCGGCGGTTATAGAGCACTTTATGGCTACACCTTC.

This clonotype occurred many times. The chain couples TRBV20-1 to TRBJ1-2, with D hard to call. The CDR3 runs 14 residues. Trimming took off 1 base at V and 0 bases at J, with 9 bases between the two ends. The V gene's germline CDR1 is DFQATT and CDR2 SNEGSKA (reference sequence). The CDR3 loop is CSARVGSSNYGYTF. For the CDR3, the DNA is TGCAGTGCTAGAGTAGGGTCTTCTAACTATGGCTACACCTTC.

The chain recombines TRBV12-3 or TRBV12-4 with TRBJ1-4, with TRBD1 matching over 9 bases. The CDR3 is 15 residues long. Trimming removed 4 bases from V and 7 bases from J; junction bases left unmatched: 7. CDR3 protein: CASSYSGTGSEKLFF. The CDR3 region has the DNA TGTGCCAGCAGTTACTCCGGGACAGGGTCTGAAAAACTGTTTTTT.

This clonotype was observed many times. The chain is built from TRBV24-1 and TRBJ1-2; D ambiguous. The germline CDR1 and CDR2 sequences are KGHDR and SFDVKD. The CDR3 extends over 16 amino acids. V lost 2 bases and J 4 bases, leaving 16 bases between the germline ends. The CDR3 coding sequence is TGTGCCACCAGTGATTCTACGACTCCATCGGGCTATGGCTACACCTTC. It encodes CATSDSTTPSGYGYTF.

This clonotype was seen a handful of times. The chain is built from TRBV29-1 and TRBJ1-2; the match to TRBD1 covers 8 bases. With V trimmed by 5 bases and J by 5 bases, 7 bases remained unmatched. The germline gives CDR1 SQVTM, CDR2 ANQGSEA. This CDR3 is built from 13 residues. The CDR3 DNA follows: TGCAGCGTTCGCGGACAGGGATGGTATGGCTACACCTTC. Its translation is CSVRGQGWYGYTF.

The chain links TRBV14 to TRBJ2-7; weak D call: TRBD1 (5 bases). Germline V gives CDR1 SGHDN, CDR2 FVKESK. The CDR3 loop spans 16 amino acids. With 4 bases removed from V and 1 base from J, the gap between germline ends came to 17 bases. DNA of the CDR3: TGTGCCAGCAGCCCCCAGATTGGGGCCGGATCCTACGAGCAGTACTTC. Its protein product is CASSPQIGAGSYEQYF.

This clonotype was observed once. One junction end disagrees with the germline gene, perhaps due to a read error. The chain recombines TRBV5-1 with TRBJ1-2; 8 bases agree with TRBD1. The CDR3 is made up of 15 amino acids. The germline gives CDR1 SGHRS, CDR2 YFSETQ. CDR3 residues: CASGLDWTGRDGYTF. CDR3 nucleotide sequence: TGCGCCAGCGGCTTGGATTGGACAGGGAGGGATGGCTACACCTTC.

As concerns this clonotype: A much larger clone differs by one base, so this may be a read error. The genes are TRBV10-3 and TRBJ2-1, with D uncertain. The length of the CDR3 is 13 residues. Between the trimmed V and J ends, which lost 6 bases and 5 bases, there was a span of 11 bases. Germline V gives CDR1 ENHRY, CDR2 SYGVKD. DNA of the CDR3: TGTGCCATCAGCAGTGGGTTCGACAATGAGCAGTTCTTC. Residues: CAISSGFDNEQFF.

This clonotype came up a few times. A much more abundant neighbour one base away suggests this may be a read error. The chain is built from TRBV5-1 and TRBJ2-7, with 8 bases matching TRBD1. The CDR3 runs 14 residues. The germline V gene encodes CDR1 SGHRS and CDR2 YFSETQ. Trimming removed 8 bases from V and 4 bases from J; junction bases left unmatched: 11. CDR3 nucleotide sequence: TGCGCCAGAGCCCTAGGACAGGGTGGTTACGAGCAGTACTTC. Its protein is CARALGQGGYEQYF.

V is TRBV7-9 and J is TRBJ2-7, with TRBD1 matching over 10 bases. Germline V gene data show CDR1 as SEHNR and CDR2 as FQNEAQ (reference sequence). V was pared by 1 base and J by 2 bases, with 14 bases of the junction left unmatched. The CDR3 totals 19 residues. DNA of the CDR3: TGTGCCAGCAGCTTAGGGCTGCGGGGGACAGGGGTAAGGACCTACGAGCAGTACTTC. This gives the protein CASSLGLRGTGVRTYEQYF.

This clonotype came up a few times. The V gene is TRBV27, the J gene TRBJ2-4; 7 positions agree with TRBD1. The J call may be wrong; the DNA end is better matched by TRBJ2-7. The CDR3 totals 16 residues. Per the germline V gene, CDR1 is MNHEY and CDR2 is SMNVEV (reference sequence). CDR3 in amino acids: CASSPLDRVWTYEQYF. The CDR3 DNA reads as TGTGCCAGCAGTCCCCTCGACAGGGTTTGGACTTACGAGCAGTACTTC.

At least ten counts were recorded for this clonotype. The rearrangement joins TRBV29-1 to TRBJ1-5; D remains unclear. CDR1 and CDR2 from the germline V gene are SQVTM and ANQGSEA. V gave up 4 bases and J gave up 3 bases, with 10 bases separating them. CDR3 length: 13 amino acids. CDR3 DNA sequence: TGCAGCGTTGTTGTGGATATCAATCAGCCCCAGCATTTT. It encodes CSVVVDINQPQHF.

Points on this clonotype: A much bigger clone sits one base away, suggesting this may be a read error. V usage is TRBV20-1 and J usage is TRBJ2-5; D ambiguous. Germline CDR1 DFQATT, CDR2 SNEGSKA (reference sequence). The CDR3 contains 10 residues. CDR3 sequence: CRAGHAGQYF. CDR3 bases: TGCAGGGCTGGCCACGCAGGACAGTACTTC.

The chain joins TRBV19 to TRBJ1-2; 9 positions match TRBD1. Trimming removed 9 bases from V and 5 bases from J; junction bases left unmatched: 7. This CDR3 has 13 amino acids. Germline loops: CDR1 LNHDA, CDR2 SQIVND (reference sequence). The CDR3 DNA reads TGTGCCAGCCAAAGGACAGGGGAGTATGGCTACACCTTC. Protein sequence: CASQRTGEYGYTF.

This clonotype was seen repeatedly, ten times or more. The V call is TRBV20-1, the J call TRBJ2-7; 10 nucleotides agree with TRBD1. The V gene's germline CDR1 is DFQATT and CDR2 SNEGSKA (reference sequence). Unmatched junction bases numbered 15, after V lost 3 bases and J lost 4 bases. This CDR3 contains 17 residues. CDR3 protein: CSARGLPGQGTFYEQYF. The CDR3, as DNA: TGCAGTGCTAGGGGCCTTCCGGGACAGGGGACCTTTTACGAGCAGTACTTC.

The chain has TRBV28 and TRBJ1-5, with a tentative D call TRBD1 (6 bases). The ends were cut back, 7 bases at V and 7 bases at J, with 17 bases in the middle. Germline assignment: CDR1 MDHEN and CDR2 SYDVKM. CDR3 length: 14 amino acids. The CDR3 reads CASTSSGEGQPQHF. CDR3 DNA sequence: TGTGCCAGCACCTCCTCAGGGGAAGGGCAGCCCCAGCATTTT. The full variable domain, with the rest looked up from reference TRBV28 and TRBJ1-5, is DVKVTQSSRYLVKRTGEKVFLECVQDMDHENMFWYRQDPGLGLRLIYFSYDVKMKEKGDIPEGYSVSREKKERFSLILESASTNQTSMYLCASTSSGEGQPQHFGDGTRLSIL.

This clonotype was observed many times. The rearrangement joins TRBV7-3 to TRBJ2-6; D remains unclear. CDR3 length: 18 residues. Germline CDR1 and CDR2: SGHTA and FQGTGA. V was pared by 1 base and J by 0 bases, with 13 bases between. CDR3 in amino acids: CASSLIAAQFSGANVLTF. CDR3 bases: TGTGCCAGCAGCTTAATCGCAGCTCAATTCTCTGGGGCCAACGTCCTGACTTTC. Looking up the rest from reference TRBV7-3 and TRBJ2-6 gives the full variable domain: GAGVSQTPSNKVTEKGKYVELRCDPISGHTALYWYRQSLGQGPEFLIYFQGTGAADDSGLPNDRFFAVRPEGSVSTLKIQRTERGDSAVYLCASSLIAAQFSGANVLTFGAGSRLTVL.

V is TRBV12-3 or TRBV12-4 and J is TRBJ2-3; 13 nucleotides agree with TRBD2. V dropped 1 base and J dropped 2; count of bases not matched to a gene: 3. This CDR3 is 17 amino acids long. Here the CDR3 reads CASSLGLAGGFTDTQYF. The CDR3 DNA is TGTGCCAGCAGTTTAGGACTAGCGGGGGGCTTCACAGATACGCAGTATTTT.

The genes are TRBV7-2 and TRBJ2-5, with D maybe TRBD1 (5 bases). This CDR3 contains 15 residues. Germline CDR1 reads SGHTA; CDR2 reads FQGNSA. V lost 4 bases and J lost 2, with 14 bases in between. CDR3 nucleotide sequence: TGTGCCAGCAGCTCCACACCTGGGGCACAAGAGACCCAGTACTTC. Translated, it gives CASSSTPGAQETQYF.

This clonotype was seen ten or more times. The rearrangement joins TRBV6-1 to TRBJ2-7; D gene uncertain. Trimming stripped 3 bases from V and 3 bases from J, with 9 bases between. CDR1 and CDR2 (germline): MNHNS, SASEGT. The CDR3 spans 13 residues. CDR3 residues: CASSDGYNYEQYF. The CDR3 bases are TGTGCCAGCAGTGACGGCTACAACTACGAGCAGTACTTC.